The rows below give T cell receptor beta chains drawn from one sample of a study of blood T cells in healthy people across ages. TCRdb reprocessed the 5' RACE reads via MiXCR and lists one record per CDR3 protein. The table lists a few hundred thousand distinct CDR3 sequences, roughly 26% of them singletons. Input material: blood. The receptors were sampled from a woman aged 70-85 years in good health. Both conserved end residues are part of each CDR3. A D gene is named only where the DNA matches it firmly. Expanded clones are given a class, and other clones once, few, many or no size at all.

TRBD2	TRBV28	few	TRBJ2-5	CASSSHRLAGGTGRLGETQYF	TGTGCCAGCAGTTCGCACCGACTAGCGGGAGGAACCGGAAGGTTGGGGGAGACCCAGTACTTC
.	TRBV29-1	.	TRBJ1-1	CSVLSQMNTEAFF	TGCAGCGTCTTGTCCCAGATGAACACTGAAGCTTTCTTT
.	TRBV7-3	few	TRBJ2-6	CASSLHLQGTGANVLTF	TGTGCCAGCAGCTTACACTTGCAGGGAACTGGGGCCAACGTCCTGACTTTC
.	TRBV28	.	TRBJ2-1	CASGGRRSNNEQFF	TGTGCCAGCGGAGGACGGAGGTCGAACAATGAGCAGTTCTTC
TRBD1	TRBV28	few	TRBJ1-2	CASSRNRDRGKANYGYTF	TGTGCCAGCAGTCGAAACCGAGACAGGGGGAAGGCTAACTATGGCTACACCTTC
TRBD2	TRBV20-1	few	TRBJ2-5	CSASPGTSAPGTQYF	TGCAGTGCTTCCCCCGGGACTAGCGCCCCGGGGACCCAGTACTTC
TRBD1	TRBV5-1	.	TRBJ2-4	CASSSTGPNIQYF	TGCGCCAGCAGCTCGACAGGGCCAAACATTCAGTACTTC
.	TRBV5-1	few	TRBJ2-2	CASSPPRDPNTGELFF	TGCGCCAGCAGCCCGCCCCGGGACCCTAACACCGGGGAGCTGTTTTTT
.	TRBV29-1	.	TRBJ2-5	CSFRPGKVETQYF	TGCAGCTTCCGGCCGGGGAAAGTGGAGACCCAGTACTTC
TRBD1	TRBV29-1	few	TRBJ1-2	CSVDFGTAHGYTF	TGCAGCGTTGACTTCGGGACAGCCCATGGCTACACCTTC
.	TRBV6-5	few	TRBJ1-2	CASSFQGGSGYTF	TGTGCCAGCAGCTTTCAGGGTGGTAGTGGCTACACCTTC
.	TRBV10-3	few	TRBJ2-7	CAILEVIMDTQDYEQYF	TGTGCCATCCTTGAGGTGATTATGGACACCCAAGACTACGAGCAGTACTTC
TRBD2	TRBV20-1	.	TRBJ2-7	CSAEAGGSYEQYF	TGCAGTGCTGAAGCGGGAGGCTCCTACGAGCAGTACTTC
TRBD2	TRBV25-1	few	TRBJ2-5	CASSERGVAGGLETQYF	TGTGCCAGCAGTGAACGGGGGGTGGCGGGAGGGCTAGAGACCCAGTACTTC
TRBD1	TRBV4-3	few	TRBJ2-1	CASSHDRGLGGVYNEQFF	TGCGCCAGCAGCCACGACAGGGGGCTAGGGGGAGTCTACAATGAGCAGTTCTTC
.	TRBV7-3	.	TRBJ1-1	CASSPTGMGTEAFF	TGTGCCAGCAGCCCTACCGGGATGGGGACTGAAGCTTTCTTT
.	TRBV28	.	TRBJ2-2	CASGFRGELFF	TGTGCCAGCGGCTTTAGGGGGGAGCTGTTTTTT
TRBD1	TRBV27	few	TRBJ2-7	CASRQTGGRLEQYF	TGTGCCAGCAGGCAAACAGGGGGGCGGCTCGAGCAGTACTTC
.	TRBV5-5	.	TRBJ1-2	CASSLESGYTNYGYTF	TGTGCCAGCAGCTTGGAGTCGGGATATACTAACTATGGCTACACCTTC
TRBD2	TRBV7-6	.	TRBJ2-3	CASSSPSSGTSGYFVTDTQYF	TGTGCCAGCAGCTCACCATCCTCCGGGACTAGCGGGTATTTTGTCACAGATACGCAGTATTTT
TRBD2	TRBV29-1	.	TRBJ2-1	CSGVAGVEQFF	TGCAGCGGAGTAGCGGGAGTTGAGCAGTTCTTC
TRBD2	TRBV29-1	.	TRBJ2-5	CSVEDWASGQETQYF	TGCAGCGTTGAAGATTGGGCTAGCGGGCAAGAGACCCAGTACTTC